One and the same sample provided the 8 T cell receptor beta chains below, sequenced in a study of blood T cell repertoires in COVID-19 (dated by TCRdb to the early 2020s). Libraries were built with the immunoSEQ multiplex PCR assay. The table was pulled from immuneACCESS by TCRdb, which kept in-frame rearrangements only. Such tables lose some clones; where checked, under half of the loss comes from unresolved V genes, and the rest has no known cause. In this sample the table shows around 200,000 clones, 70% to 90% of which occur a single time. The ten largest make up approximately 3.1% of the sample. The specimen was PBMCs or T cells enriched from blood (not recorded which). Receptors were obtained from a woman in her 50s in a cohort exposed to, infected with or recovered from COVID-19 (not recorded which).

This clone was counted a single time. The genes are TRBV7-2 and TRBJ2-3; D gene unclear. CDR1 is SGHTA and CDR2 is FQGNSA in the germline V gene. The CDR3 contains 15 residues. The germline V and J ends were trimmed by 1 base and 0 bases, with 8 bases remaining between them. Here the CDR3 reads CASSLDPGSTDTQYF. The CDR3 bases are TGTGCCAGCAGCTTAGACCCGGGTAGCACAGATACGCAGTATTTT.

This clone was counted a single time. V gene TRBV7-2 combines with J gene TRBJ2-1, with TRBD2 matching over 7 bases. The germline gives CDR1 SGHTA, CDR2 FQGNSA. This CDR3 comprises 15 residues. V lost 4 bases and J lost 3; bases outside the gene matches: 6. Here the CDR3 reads CASSSQRGDYNEQFF. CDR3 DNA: TGTGCCAGCAGCTCCCAACGGGGGGACTACAATGAGCAGTTCTTC.

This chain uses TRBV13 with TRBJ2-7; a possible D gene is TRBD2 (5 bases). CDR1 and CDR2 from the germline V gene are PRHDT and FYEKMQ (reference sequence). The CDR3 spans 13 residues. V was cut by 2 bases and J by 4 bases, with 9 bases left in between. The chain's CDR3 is CASSLFGNYEQYF. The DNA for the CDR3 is TGTGCCAGCAGCTTATTCGGGAATTACGAGCAGTACTTC.

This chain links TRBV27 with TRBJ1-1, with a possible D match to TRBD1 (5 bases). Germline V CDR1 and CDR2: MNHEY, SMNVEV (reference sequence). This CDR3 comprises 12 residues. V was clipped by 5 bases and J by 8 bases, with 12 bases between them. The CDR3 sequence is CASSPQGGEAFF. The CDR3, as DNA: TGTGCCAGCAGTCCCCAGGGTGGCGAAGCTTTCTTT.

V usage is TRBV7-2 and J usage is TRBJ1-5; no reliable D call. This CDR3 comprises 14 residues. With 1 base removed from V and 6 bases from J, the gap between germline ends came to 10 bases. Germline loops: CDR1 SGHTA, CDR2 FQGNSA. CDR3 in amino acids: CASSLGTFSQPQHF. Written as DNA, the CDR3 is TGTGCCAGCAGCTTAGGAACTTTTAGTCAGCCCCAGCATTTT.

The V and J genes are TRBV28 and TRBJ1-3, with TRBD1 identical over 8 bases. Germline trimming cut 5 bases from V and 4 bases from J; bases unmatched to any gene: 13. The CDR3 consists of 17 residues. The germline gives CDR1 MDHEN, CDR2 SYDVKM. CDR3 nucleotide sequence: TGTGCCAGCAGTCCCAGTAGGACAGGGTTAGGGGGAAACACCATATATTTT. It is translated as CASSPSRTGLGGNTIYF.

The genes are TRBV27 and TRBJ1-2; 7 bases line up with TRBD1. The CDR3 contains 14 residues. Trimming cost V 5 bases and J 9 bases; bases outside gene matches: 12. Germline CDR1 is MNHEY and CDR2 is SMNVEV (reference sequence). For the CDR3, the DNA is TGTGCCAGCAGTCTAAGTACGACAGGGAGTAGCTACACCTTC. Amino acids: CASSLSTTGSSYTF.

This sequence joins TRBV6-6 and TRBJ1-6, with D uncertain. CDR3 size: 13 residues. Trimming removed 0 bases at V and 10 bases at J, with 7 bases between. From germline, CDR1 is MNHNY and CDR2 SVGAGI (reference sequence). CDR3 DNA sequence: TGTGCCAGCAGTTACTCGAGTGAGTCACCCCTCCACTTT. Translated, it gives CASSYSSESPLHF.